The 13 T cell receptor beta chains in this list originate from one sample, sequenced in a study of control samples from healthy donors and cancer patients. Assay used: immunoSEQ multiplex PCR; TCRdb lists only in-frame clones, some missing. The sample contains 75,000 to 90,000 clones, more than 75% of which appear only once. Sample: blood. The receptors here all came from a middle-aged woman in good health.

With respect to this clone: Distinct nucleotide sequences in the sample also encode this CDR3. The J gene is TRBJ1-5, the V gene TRBV30; D gene unclear. Germline V CDR1 and CDR2: GTSNPN, SVGIG (reference sequence). The CDR3 consists of 13 residues. V lost 0 bases and J 2 bases, leaving 5 bases between the germline ends. CDR3 in DNA: TGTGCCTGGAGTGTACAAGGCAATCAGCCCCAGCATTTT. Its translation: CAWSVQGNQPQHF.

V and J are TRBV5-1 and TRBJ2-7, with 10 bases that match TRBD2. The CDR3 covers 13 residues. Per germline, CDR1 SGHRS and CDR2 YFSETQ. V dropped 2 bases and J dropped 5; count of bases not matched to a gene: 1. The CDR3 DNA sequence: TGCGCCAGCAGCTTTCTAGCGGGGGACGAGCAGTACTTC. Translated: CASSFLAGDEQYF.

The rearrangement links TRBV13 to TRBJ2-7, with a weak D call TRBD1 (5 bases). This CDR3 contains 14 residues. V lost 0 bases to trimming and J lost 3 bases, with 9 bases between them. Germline lookup yields CDR1 PRHDT and CDR2 FYEKMQ (reference sequence). The CDR3 protein is CASSLGGRDYEQYF. The CDR3 DNA reads as TGTGCCAGCAGCTTAGGGGGCAGGGACTACGAGCAGTACTTC.

This clone was counted once. The J gene is TRBJ2-2, the V gene TRBV12-5, with D perhaps TRBD2 (6 bases). This CDR3 has 13 amino acids. The germline V gene encodes CDR1 LGHNT and CDR2 FRNRAP. The V end was cut by 8 bases, the J end by 7 bases, with 14 bases between. CDR3 sequence: CASRTGGIGELFF. CDR3 bases: TGTGCTAGTCGAACCGGAGGGATCGGGGAGCTGTTTTTT.

The chain carries TRBV6-5 and TRBJ2-5; D call uncertain. The DNA end is a closer match to TRBJ2-7, so the J assignment may be wrong. The length of the CDR3 is 12 residues. Germline CDR1 is MNHEY and CDR2 is SVGAGI. The chain's CDR3 is CASSNKGYEQYF. CDR3 nucleotides: TGTGCCAGCAGTAACAAGGGTTACGAGCAGTACTTC.

V usage is TRBV27 and J usage is TRBJ1-4, with 7 bases identical to TRBD1. This CDR3 has 13 residues. Germline V gene lookup returns CDR1 MNHEY and CDR2 SMNVEV (reference sequence). The ends lost 10 bases at V and 0 bases at J; junction bases unmatched: 2. Written as DNA, the CDR3 is TGTGCCACCAGGGGGACAACTAATGAAAAACTGTTTTTT. Translating it yields CATRGTTNEKLFF. The variable domain in full, with the rest retrieved from reference TRBV27 and TRBJ1-4, is EAQVTQNPRYLITVTGKKLTVTCSQNMNHEYMSWYRQDPGLGLRQIYYSMNVEVTDKGDVPEGYKVSRKEKRNFPLILESPSPNQTSLYFCATRGTTNEKLFFGSGTQLSVL.

The gene calls are TRBV2 and TRBJ2-5, with 11 bases aligning to TRBD2. The CDR3 sequence is 15 residues long. Germline loops: CDR1 SNHLY, CDR2 FYNNEI. V trimming: 6 bases; J trimming: 5 bases; junction bases outside the gene matches: 8. CDR3 DNA sequence: TGTGCCAGCAGCGACCTAGCGGGGGGACCCGAGACCCAGTACTTC. Protein sequence: CASSDLAGGPETQYF.

The chain links TRBV9 to TRBJ2-1; D may be TRBD2 (6 bases). With 3 bases removed from V and 3 bases from J, the gap between germline ends came to 10 bases. The CDR3 consists of 14 residues. The germline gives CDR1 SGDLS, CDR2 YYNGEE. The CDR3 DNA sequence: TGTGCCAGCAGCGATTCGGGACTCTACAATGAGCAGTTCTTC. Its protein is CASSDSGLYNEQFF.

The chain joins TRBV5-1 to TRBJ2-3; 12 bases map to TRBD2. The CDR3 totals 19 residues. The V gene end was trimmed by 0 bases and the J gene end by 1 base; junction bases not matched to a gene: 9. Germline assignment: CDR1 SGHRS and CDR2 YFSETQ. The CDR3 loop is CASSLASGGASLGTDTQYF. The DNA for the CDR3 is TGCGCCAGCAGCTTGGCTAGCGGGGGGGCATCGTTGGGCACAGATACGCAGTATTTT.

The CDR3 loop is CAWSRDSPKLFF. CDR3 DNA sequence: TGTGCCTGGAGCCGCGACAGCCCTAAACTGTTTTTT. The rearrangement joins TRBV30 to TRBJ1-4, with D perhaps TRBD1 (5 bases). This CDR3 has 12 residues. CDR1 and CDR2 (germline): GTSNPN, SVGIG (reference sequence). V lost 3 bases and J lost 11, with 13 bases in between.

The rearrangement joins TRBV19 to TRBJ2-1; 12 bases map to TRBD2. CDR1 and CDR2 (germline): LNHDA, SQIVND (reference sequence). This CDR3 comprises 16 residues. Trimming cost V 9 bases and J 7 bases; bases outside gene matches: 13. The CDR3 DNA follows: TGTGCCAGCAAAAAACTACTAGCGGGGGGAGGGAATGAGCAGTTCTTC. The encoded protein is CASKKLLAGGGNEQFF. Filled out from reference TRBV19 and TRBJ2-1, the complete variable domain reads DGGITQSPKYLFRKEGQNVTLSCEQNLNHDAMYWYRQDPGQGLRLIYYSQIVNDFQKGDIAEGYSVSREKKESFPLTVTSAQKNPTAFYLCASKKLLAGGGNEQFFGPGTRLTVL.

The chain couples TRBV4-3 to TRBJ2-2; D might be TRBD1 (6 bases). The CDR3 contains 16 residues. Trimming took off 3 bases at V and 3 bases at J, with 14 bases between the two ends. The V gene's germline CDR1 is LGHNA and CDR2 YSLEER. The DNA of the CDR3 is TGCGCCAGCAGCCAGGTATCCTACAGGGACACCGGGGAGCTGTTTTTT. Protein product: CASSQVSYRDTGELFF.

This chain links TRBV6-6 with TRBJ1-6; no reliable D call. V lost 7 bases to trimming and J lost 0 bases, with 13 bases between them. CDR3 length: 16 residues. CDR1 and CDR2 (germline): MNHNY, SVGAGI (reference sequence). The CDR3 sequence: CASTKASSSYNSPLHF. In DNA, the CDR3 is TGTGCCAGCACTAAAGCATCAAGCTCCTATAATTCACCCCTCCACTTT.